Listed below are T cell receptor beta chains from one sample, sequenced in a study of blood T cell repertoires in COVID-19. Repertoires were generated with immunoSEQ multiplex PCR, while TCRdb's copy carries only in-frame clones and drops some. The repertoire holds approximately 210,000 clones, 80% to 85% seen once, with nearly 20% in the top ten. The source material was peripheral blood. The receptors here all came from a man younger than 40 with active or convalescent COVID-19. Both conserved end residues are part of each CDR3. A D gene is named only where the DNA matches it firmly. Part of the rows lack a size; the others show once, few, many or a class for expanded clones.

TGTGCCAGCTCAACCAGTGATCTAGCGGGGGGCGATTCCAGAGGTACGCAGTATTTT	CASSTSDLAGGDSRGTQYF	TRBV18	TRBJ2-3	TRBD2	.
TGTGCTAGTGGTTTGTACGTAGGGAGTGAGCAGTTCTTC	CASGLYVGSEQFF	TRBV12-5	TRBJ2-1	.	.
TGTGCCAACGGCGCGGGGGGGAACTACGAGCAGTACTTC	CANGAGGNYEQYF	TRBV2	TRBJ2-7	TRBD2	few
TGTGCCAGCAGCACGAGGCCTGGGGGGGCTAACAAAAACATTCAGTACTTC	CASSTRPGGANKNIQYF	TRBV5-6	TRBJ2-4	.	.
TGTGCCACCAGTGCTAATCTAGGACAGGGGGGACCCACAGATACGCAGTATTTT	CATSANLGQGGPTDTQYF	TRBV24-1	TRBJ2-3	TRBD1	.
TGCGCCAGCAGCTCTTCCGCGGGACAGTTCTACGAGCAGTACTTC	CASSSSAGQFYEQYF	TRBV5-1	TRBJ2-7	.	.
TGTGCCAGCAGCTTAGCTCTAGCGGGAGCAGGGGAGCAGTTCTTC	CASSLALAGAGEQFF	TRBV7-9	TRBJ2-1	TRBD2	few
TGTGCCAGCTCTGCTGGGGGGGGACAGGGCTACGAGCAGTACTTC	CASSAGGGQGYEQYF	TRBV18	TRBJ2-7	TRBD1	.
TGTGCCAGCAGCTTAGGGGCAGATTCACCCCTCCACTTT	CASSLGADSPLHF	TRBV7-6	TRBJ1-6	.	.
TGTGCCAGCAGCGTAGGAGGGGGCGGAGGTCAGCCCCAGCATTTT	CASSVGGGGGQPQHF	TRBV9	TRBJ1-5	TRBD1	.
TGTGCCCGCCACAGGGGGCTGGATGGCTACACCTTC	CARHRGLDGYTF	TRBV30	TRBJ1-2	TRBD1	.
TGTGCCAGCAGCGTAGAGCTAACCTCACCCCTCCACTTT	CASSVELTSPLHF	TRBV9	TRBJ1-6	.	.
TGTGCCAGCAGCTTGTCCGGAGTGACAGATACGCAGTATTTT	CASSLSGVTDTQYF	TRBV7-9	TRBJ2-3	.	.
TGTGCCAGCAGCTTAGAGGGGGTCCCAGGGGGGAACACCATATATTTT	CASSLEGVPGGNTIYF	TRBV7-2	TRBJ1-3	TRBD1	.
TGTGCCAGTAGTAGAAAAACAGCCCCCACCCTTCAAGAGACCCAGTACTTC	CASSRKTAPTLQETQYF	TRBV19	TRBJ2-5	.	once
TGTGCCAGCTCAGCCGGGACACCGAGAGAGACCCAGTACTTC	CASSAGTPRETQYF	TRBV18	TRBJ2-5	.	.
TGTGCCAGCAGCGCGCCCGGGACAGGGTTTTACGAGCAGTACTTC	CASSAPGTGFYEQYF	TRBV7-9	TRBJ2-7	TRBD1	.
TGTGCCAGCAACACCTACCGGCGGGGGGGGTCTGAAGCTTTCTTT	CASNTYRRGGSEAFF	TRBV5-6	TRBJ1-1	.	once
TGTGCCAGCAGCCCTTTCGCCCTAGCGTCCGGTGAGCAGTTCTTC	CASSPFALASGEQFF	TRBV28	TRBJ2-1	.	.
TGTGCCAGCTCACCACGGGAGGGGTCGAACACTGAAGCTTTCTTT	CASSPREGSNTEAFF	TRBV18	TRBJ1-1	.	.
TGCGCCAGCAGCCAATGGGACTGGGATACGCAGTATTTT	CASSQWDWDTQYF	TRBV4-1	TRBJ2-3	.	.
TGCGCCAGCAGCTTGAACGAGGGCCTCCCCAATGAGCAGTTCTTC	CASSLNEGLPNEQFF	TRBV5-1	TRBJ2-1	.	.
TGTGCCAGCAGCGGACAGGGGTCCTATAATTCACCCCTCCACTTT	CASSGQGSYNSPLHF	TRBV9	TRBJ1-6	TRBD1	few
TGTGCCAGCAGCGTGCAGGGCACCTATGGCTACACCTTC	CASSVQGTYGYTF	TRBV9	TRBJ1-2	.	.
TGTGCCGACAGAAAGGTCGGGTTAGACTATGGCTACACCTTC	CADRKVGLDYGYTF	TRBV7-2	TRBJ1-2	.	.
TGTGCCAGCAGTTTTAGGGGGGGGAACACTGAAGCTTTCTTT	CASSFRGGNTEAFF	TRBV28	TRBJ1-1	.	.
TGTGCCAGCAGCTCACCGGGACAGGGAGCCAATCAGCCCCAGCATTTT	CASSSPGQGANQPQHF	TRBV7-2	TRBJ1-5	TRBD1	few
TGTGCCAGCAGCCGCCCGGGGAGGGGCGAGCAGTACTTC	CASSRPGRGEQYF	TRBV7-2	TRBJ2-7	TRBD2	.
TGTGCCAGCAGTGGACTCGGGACAGATTACTCCTACGAGCAGTACTTC	CASSGLGTDYSYEQYF	TRBV6-1	TRBJ2-7	TRBD1	.
TGTGCCAGCTCACCCCAAAACAGGGGGGCGGCCTATGGCTACACCTTC	CASSPQNRGAAYGYTF	TRBV18	TRBJ1-2	TRBD1	.
TGTGCCTGGACTAGCGGGGACCGCACAGATACGCAGTATTTT	CAWTSGDRTDTQYF	TRBV30	TRBJ2-3	TRBD2	.
TGTGCCAGCAGCCCCGGGAGGGCAGTCCAGGAGCAGTACTTC	CASSPGRAVQEQYF	TRBV27	TRBJ2-7	TRBD2	.
TGTGCCAGCAGCCTCGCTAGCGGGAATGAGCAGTTCTTC	CASSLASGNEQFF	TRBV27	TRBJ2-1	TRBD2	.
TGTGCCATCAGTTCTGGGGCAGGGATCATTGGCAATCAGCCCCAGCATTTT	CAISSGAGIIGNQPQHF	TRBV10-3	TRBJ1-5	.	.
TGTGCCAGCAGTTACTTCGGACAGGGGGCAGGGACCCAGTACTTC	CASSYFGQGAGTQYF	TRBV6-5	TRBJ2-5	TRBD1	.
TGTGCCAGCAGCTTAGTCGGTCAGACTCCTGAAGCTTTCTTT	CASSLVGQTPEAFF	TRBV7-9	TRBJ1-1	.	once
TGTGCCAGCAGACCTGACGGGGGGACTAGCGGGAGGGATGAGCAGTTCTTC	CASRPDGGTSGRDEQFF	TRBV27	TRBJ2-1	TRBD2	.
TGTGCCAGCAACATAGCAATCCAAGAGACCCAGTACTTC	CASNIAIQETQYF	TRBV2	TRBJ2-5	.	.
TGCGCCAGCAGTGAGCTAGGGGGCTCCAATCAGCCCCAGCATTTT	CASSELGGSNQPQHF	TRBV10-2	TRBJ1-5	TRBD1	.
TGTGCCAGCAGCGTGGGGGGTGGCAATCAGCCCCAGCATTTT	CASSVGGGNQPQHF	TRBV9	TRBJ1-5	.	.
TGTGCCAGCAGCGTGACAGGGGTATCTCAGCCCCAGCATTTT	CASSVTGVSQPQHF	TRBV25-1	TRBJ1-5	TRBD1	.
TGTGCCAGCAGTTACTCTCCTAGCGGTTATGAGCAGTTCTTC	CASSYSPSGYEQFF	TRBV6-5	TRBJ2-1	TRBD2	.
TGTGCCAGCAGTCCCGGGGTAGCGGGAGATCGGTGGAACTACAATGAGCAGTTCTTC	CASSPGVAGDRWNYNEQFF	TRBV6-2/TRBV6-3	TRBJ2-1	TRBD2	.
TGTGCCAGCAGCTTAGACCAGGAGGGAGGTGAAGCTTTCTTT	CASSLDQEGGEAFF	TRBV5-4	TRBJ1-1	.	few
TGTGCCAGCAGCTTAGAGGGACAGGCAAGCGAGCAGTACTTC	CASSLEGQASEQYF	TRBV7-9	TRBJ2-7	TRBD1	.